This T cell receptor beta chain was profiled in a study of T cells after posttransplantation cyclophosphamide. Notes on the study in general: Recipient CMV seropositivity and CMV reactivation strongly tracked TRB clonality. Tissue-infiltrating T cells from skin or gut overlapped little with blood T cells.

A marrow graft followed busulfan-fludarabine conditioning, with cyclophosphamide on days +3 and +4. Assay: immunoSEQ multiplex PCR; the TCRdb copy retains only in-frame clones and omits some. This sample comprises roughly 14,000 clones, none seen once only. A remark on this clone: Its target is unknown.

The CDR3 runs to 13 residues. Germline V lookup: CDR1 SQVTM, CDR2 ANQGSEA. V dropped 7 bases and J dropped 1 base, with 13 bases sitting between them. The sequence derives from a female patient in her 40s who received an allogeneic stem cell transplant from a related donor, was CMV-positive, and had no GVHD. Certain T cells may be donor cells from the graft. The input for sequencing was PBMCs, taken more than 1,000 days after allogeneic stem cell transplant with posttransplant cyclophosphamide. The V and J genes are TRBV29-1 and TRBJ2-5, with D possibly matching TRBD2 (6 bases). The CDR3 DNA reads as TGCAGCGCCCGGGACTTCGCCCAAGAGACCCAGTACTTC. Protein sequence: CSARDFAQETQYF.